These 28 T cell receptor beta chains were all obtained from the same sample, sequenced in a study of early T cells in non-severe SARS-CoV-2 infection. A single record per CDR3 protein comes from TCRdb applying MiXCR to the 5' RACE reads. Here the sample spans under 100,000 distinct CDR3 sequences, approximately 11% being singletons. The sequenced sample consisted of whole blood. These receptors were taken from an adult who was a healthcare worker with PCR-confirmed SARS-CoV-2 infection or an uninfected control (not recorded which).

This clonotype came up many times. The V call is TRBV27, the J call TRBJ1-1; no reliable D call. This CDR3 is 13 amino acids long. The ends were cut back, 3 bases at V and 3 bases at J, with 8 bases in the middle. The germline CDR1 and CDR2 sequences are MNHEY and SMNVEV (reference sequence). The chain's CDR3 is CASSFYSYTEAFF. DNA for the CDR3: TGTGCCAGCAGTTTTTATTCCTACACTGAAGCTTTCTTT.

In its sample, this clonotype was seen many times. CDR3 DNA: TGTGCCAGCAGCGAAACGACAGGGTTGGCGCTTGAAGCTTTCTTT. Amino acids: CASSETTGLALEAFF. The chain combines TRBV9 with TRBJ1-1, with TRBD1 matching 7 bases. Germline V CDR1 and CDR2: SGDLS, YYNGEE. V lost 3 bases and J lost 7; bases outside the gene matches: 12. The CDR3 contains 15 residues.

This clonotype was picked up a small number of times. The rearrangement joins TRBV29-1 to TRBJ2-1, with no clear D. Germline V lookup: CDR1 SQVTM, CDR2 ANQGSEA. The CDR3 extends over 10 amino acids. Deletions cut 6 bases from V and 1 base from J, with 1 base between. The CDR3 reads CSVSYNEQFF. CDR3 in DNA: TGCAGCGTATCCTACAATGAGCAGTTCTTC.

This clonotype was counted at least ten times. J is TRBJ2-7 and V is TRBV27; 10 bases line up with TRBD1. V shed 5 bases, J shed 2 bases, and the junction held 6 bases outside the gene matches. This CDR3 comprises 15 residues. Germline V gives CDR1 MNHEY, CDR2 SMNVEV (reference sequence). The CDR3 DNA follows: TGTGCCAGCAGTCGATCGGGACAGGGGACCTACGAGCAGTACTTC. Encoded protein: CASSRSGQGTYEQYF.

The table lists this clonotype with a few counts. The chain carries TRBV18 and TRBJ1-1; perhaps TRBD1 as D (6 bases). Germline V lookup: CDR1 KGHSH, CDR2 LQKENI. The V and J ends lost 1 base and 0 bases respectively, with 12 bases between them. The CDR3 has 16 residues. The CDR3, as DNA: TGTGCCAGCTCACCACTGCGAAACAGGGTGAACACTGAAGCTTTCTTT. Translated: CASSPLRNRVNTEAFF.

The rearrangement uses TRBV7-9 and TRBJ1-5; a weak D match, TRBD1 (6 bases). Looked up from germline, CDR1 is SEHNR and CDR2 is FQNEAQ (reference sequence). There are 16 residues in the CDR3. V lost 2 bases to trimming and J lost 3 bases, with 14 bases between them. CDR3 bases: TGTGCCAGCAGCTTATGGCCGGGGGCGGTCAATCAGCCCCAGCATTTT. Translating gives CASSLWPGAVNQPQHF.

In this sample, this clonotype turned up many times. The chain couples TRBV20-1 to TRBJ2-7; D is uncertain. Germline CDR1 is DFQATT and CDR2 is SNEGSKA (reference sequence). The CDR3 runs 13 residues. V lost 5 bases, J lost 2 bases, and 13 bases lay in between. CDR3: CSAPAMYTYEQYF. The CDR3 DNA follows: TGCAGTGCTCCCGCGATGTATACCTACGAGCAGTACTTC.

This clonotype was recorded at least ten times. This chain links TRBV7-8 with TRBJ2-7; 9 nucleotides agree with TRBD1. The CDR3 has 15 amino acids. CDR1 and CDR2 (germline): SGHVS, FQNEAQ. V gave up 4 bases and J gave up 2 bases; unmatched junction bases: 6. CDR3 sequence (DNA): TGTGCCAGCAGCTCAGGACAGGGGCCACCCTACGAGCAGTACTTC. Its translation is CASSSGQGPPYEQYF.

The chain combines TRBV7-9 with TRBJ1-2, with TRBD1 as a possible D gene (5 bases). Germline V lookup: CDR1 SEHNR, CDR2 FQNEAQ (reference sequence). The ends were cut back, 5 bases at V and 6 bases at J, with 22 bases in the middle. The CDR3 spans 16 residues. CDR3 in amino acids: CASSPRQPRRDDGYTF. CDR3 in DNA: TGTGCCAGCAGCCCTAGACAGCCCCGGCGGGACGATGGCTACACCTTC.

The J gene is TRBJ1-4, the V gene TRBV20-1; possibly TRBD1 for D (6 bases). V was shortened by 4 bases and J by 2 bases, with 8 bases between the two germline ends. CDR3 length: 13 residues. Germline-derived CDR1 and CDR2 are DFQATT and SNEGSKA (reference sequence). The CDR3 here is CSANRATNEKLFF. CDR3 DNA: TGCAGTGCTAACAGGGCGACTAATGAAAAACTGTTTTTT.

In its sample, this clonotype was seen many times. V and J are TRBV5-1 and TRBJ2-5; D gene unclear. The V gene's germline CDR1 is SGHRS and CDR2 YFSETQ. This CDR3 spans 16 amino acids. With 4 bases removed from V and 1 base from J, the gap between germline ends came to 17 bases. CDR3 coding DNA: TGCGCCAGCAGCCCGAACCGACGCTTCTTCCAAGAGACCCAGTACTTC. The encoded protein is CASSPNRRFFQETQYF.

This clonotype was seen a few times. This chain connects TRBV19 to TRBJ1-4; 9 bases fit TRBD1. V lost 4 bases to trimming and J lost 5 bases; unmatched junction nucleotides: 5. This CDR3 is 15 amino acids long. Germline values: CDR1 LNHDA, CDR2 SQIVND (reference sequence). CDR3 sequence reads: CASSTQGAQNEKLFF. The CDR3 bases are TGTGCCAGTAGTACACAGGGGGCGCAGAATGAAAAACTGTTTTTT.

CDR3: CSAETYGRAIDTQYF. DNA for the CDR3: TGCAGTGCTGAGACGTACGGGAGGGCCATAGATACGCAGTATTTT. The chain links TRBV20-1 to TRBJ2-3; 8 bases map to TRBD2. In germline, CDR1 is DFQATT, CDR2 SNEGSKA (reference sequence). CDR3 length: 15 amino acids. V dropped 5 bases and J dropped 5; count of bases not matched to a gene: 12.

Many counts were recorded for this clonotype. Here the CDR3 DNA reads TGTGCCAGCAGCCTCTTGGGAGGTCGGGGCACTGAAGCTTTCTTT. It is translated as CASSLLGGRGTEAFF. This chain links TRBV3-1 with TRBJ1-1, with D hard to call. V lost 4 bases, J lost 4 bases, and 16 bases lay in between. The CDR3 spans 15 residues. The germline CDR1 and CDR2 sequences are LGHDT and YNNKEL (reference sequence).

The chain links TRBV10-3 to TRBJ1-3; 7 bases map to TRBD1. The junction had 1 base not matched to a gene; V was cut back by 5 bases and J by 3 bases. CDR1 and CDR2 (germline): ENHRY, SYGVKD. This CDR3 comprises 13 residues. The CDR3 nucleotides read TGTGCCATCAGTACAGGGGTTGGAAACACCATATATTTT. This gives the protein CAISTGVGNTIYF.

The chain carries TRBV5-1 and TRBJ1-3; D is undetermined. Germline CDR1 and CDR2: SGHRS and YFSETQ. The CDR3 extends over 17 amino acids. V shed 0 bases and J shed 0 bases, with 13 bases lying between them. The CDR3 here is CASSLGGTGASGNTIYF. The DNA of the CDR3 is TGCGCCAGCAGCTTGGGGGGAACGGGCGCCTCTGGAAACACCATATATTTT.

The V call is TRBV3-1, the J call TRBJ1-2; TRBD1 might be the D (5 bases). Per the germline V gene, CDR1 is LGHDT and CDR2 is YNNKEL (reference sequence). V was shortened by 0 bases and J by 8 bases, with 13 bases between the two germline ends. This CDR3 spans 14 amino acids. The DNA for the CDR3 is TGTGCCAGCAGCCAAGATGGCAGGGTACCCGGCTACACCTTC. Its protein product is CASSQDGRVPGYTF.

This clonotype came up many times. V gene TRBV7-9 combines with J gene TRBJ1-2, with D hard to call. The CDR3 totals 12 residues. Trimming left V 0 bases short and J 8 bases short, with 7 bases between. From germline, CDR1 is SEHNR and CDR2 FQNEAQ (reference sequence). In DNA, the CDR3 is TGTGCCAGCAGCTTAGCGTCGAGGGGCTACACCTTC. Amino acids: CASSLASRGYTF. Full variable domain (remainder filled in from reference TRBV7-9 and TRBJ1-2): DTGVSQNPRHKITKRGQNVTFRCDPISEHNRLYWYRQTLGQGPEFLTYFQNEAQLEKSRLLSDRFSAERPKGSFSTLEIQRTEQGDSAMYLCASSLASRGYTFGSGTRLTVV.

CDR3 sequence: CASSPYQLTGGETQYF. DNA for the CDR3: TGCGCCAGCAGTCCTTACCAACTCACGGGCGGGGAGACCCAGTACTTC. This chain connects TRBV4-1 to TRBJ2-5, with D perhaps matching TRBD2 (5 bases). Trimming pared 6 bases from V and 5 bases from J, leaving 22 bases between. CDR1 and CDR2 from the germline V gene are MGHRA and YSYEKL. CDR3 size: 16 residues.

This chain links TRBV12-3 or TRBV12-4 with TRBJ2-2; D not certain. The CDR3 is made up of 15 amino acids. Trimming cost V 3 bases and J 4 bases, with 12 bases left between them. As DNA, the CDR3 is TGTGCCAGCAGTTTGGGAACAGACTCCACCGGGGAGCTGTTTTTT. Amino acid sequence: CASSLGTDSTGELFF.

This clonotype occurred a few times. The J gene is TRBJ2-7, the V gene TRBV20-1, with 10 positions matching TRBD2. This CDR3 has 14 residues. In germline, CDR1 is DFQATT, CDR2 SNEGSKA (reference sequence). The V gene end was trimmed by 6 bases and the J gene end by 2 bases; junction bases not matched to a gene: 7. Here the CDR3 reads CSAHGLAVTYEQYF. The CDR3 DNA is TGCAGTGCCCACGGACTAGCGGTTACCTACGAGCAGTACTTC.

The V gene is TRBV4-2, the J gene TRBJ2-2; tentatively, D is TRBD2 (6 bases). Trimming left V 6 bases short and J 6 bases short, with 8 bases between. Germline V lookup: CDR1 LGHNA, CDR2 YNFKEQ. This CDR3 is built from 12 residues. The CDR3 DNA is TGTGCCAGCAGGACTAGTGCCGGGGAGCTGTTTTTT. Encoded protein: CASRTSAGELFF.

The chain has TRBV5-1 and TRBJ1-5, with no clear D. V lost 0 bases to trimming and J lost 4 bases, with 11 bases between them. This CDR3 comprises 15 residues. Per the germline V gene, CDR1 is SGHRS and CDR2 is YFSETQ. The CDR3 sequence: CASSLDSPVNQPQHF. The CDR3 DNA sequence: TGCGCCAGCAGCTTGGACAGTCCGGTAAATCAGCCCCAGCATTTT.

This clonotype was detected a few times. The chain couples TRBV19 to TRBJ2-5; the match to TRBD1 covers 8 bases. The CDR3 spans 15 residues. V trimming: 7 bases; J trimming: 5 bases; junction bases outside the gene matches: 12. The germline V gene encodes CDR1 LNHDA and CDR2 SQIVND (reference sequence). The CDR3 loop is CASNPDRAGLETQYF. CDR3 in DNA: TGTGCCAGTAATCCGGACAGGGCTGGGCTTGAGACCCAGTACTTC.

The chain employs TRBV3-1 and TRBJ1-1; 9 bases are shared with TRBD1. From germline, CDR1 is LGHDT and CDR2 YNNKEL (reference sequence). The CDR3 sequence is 14 residues long. The junction had 4 bases not matched to a gene; V was cut back by 5 bases and J by 3 bases. Here the CDR3 reads CASSSRQGDTEAFF. The CDR3 DNA reads as TGTGCCAGCAGCTCCCGACAGGGGGACACTGAAGCTTTCTTT.

V usage is TRBV3-1 and J usage is TRBJ2-7; 8 positions agree with TRBD1. CDR3 length: 16 amino acids. The germline gives CDR1 LGHDT, CDR2 YNNKEL (reference sequence). V lost 0 bases and J lost 0; bases outside the gene matches: 4. CDR3 coding DNA: TGTGCCAGCAGCCAAGATGGACAGGGCAGCTCCTACGAGCAGTACTTC. Translated: CASSQDGQGSSYEQYF.

The rearrangement uses TRBV30 and TRBJ2-7; tentative D call: TRBD1 (5 bases). Trimming left V 4 bases short and J 6 bases short, with 10 bases between. The V gene's germline CDR1 is GTSNPN and CDR2 SVGIG (reference sequence). The CDR3 is 11 amino acids. The CDR3 DNA follows: TGTGCCTGGACAAGGGGTTCCGAGCAGTACTTC. It yields the protein CAWTRGSEQYF.

The chain employs TRBV27 and TRBJ2-1, with 8 bases matching TRBD1. The V gene's germline CDR1 is MNHEY and CDR2 SMNVEV (reference sequence). Trimming removed 2 bases from V and 4 bases from J; junction bases left unmatched: 7. This CDR3 spans 16 amino acids. DNA of the CDR3: TGTGCCAGCAGTTTACTGACAGGGGTGGGATACAATGAGCAGTTCTTC. Translated: CASSLLTGVGYNEQFF.